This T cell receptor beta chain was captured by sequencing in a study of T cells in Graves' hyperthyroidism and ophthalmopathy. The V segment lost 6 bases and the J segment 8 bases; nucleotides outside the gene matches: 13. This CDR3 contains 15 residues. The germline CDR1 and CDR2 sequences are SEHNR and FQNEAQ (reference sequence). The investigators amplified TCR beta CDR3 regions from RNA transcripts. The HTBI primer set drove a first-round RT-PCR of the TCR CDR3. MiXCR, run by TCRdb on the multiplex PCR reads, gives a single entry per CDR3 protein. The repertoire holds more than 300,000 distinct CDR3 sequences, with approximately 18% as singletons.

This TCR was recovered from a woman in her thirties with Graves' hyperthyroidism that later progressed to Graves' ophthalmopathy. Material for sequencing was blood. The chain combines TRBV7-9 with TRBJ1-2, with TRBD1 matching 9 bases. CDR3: CASRPAGTGIRGYTF. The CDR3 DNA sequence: TGTGCCAGCAGACCGGCCGGGACAGGGATACGAGGCTACACCTTC.